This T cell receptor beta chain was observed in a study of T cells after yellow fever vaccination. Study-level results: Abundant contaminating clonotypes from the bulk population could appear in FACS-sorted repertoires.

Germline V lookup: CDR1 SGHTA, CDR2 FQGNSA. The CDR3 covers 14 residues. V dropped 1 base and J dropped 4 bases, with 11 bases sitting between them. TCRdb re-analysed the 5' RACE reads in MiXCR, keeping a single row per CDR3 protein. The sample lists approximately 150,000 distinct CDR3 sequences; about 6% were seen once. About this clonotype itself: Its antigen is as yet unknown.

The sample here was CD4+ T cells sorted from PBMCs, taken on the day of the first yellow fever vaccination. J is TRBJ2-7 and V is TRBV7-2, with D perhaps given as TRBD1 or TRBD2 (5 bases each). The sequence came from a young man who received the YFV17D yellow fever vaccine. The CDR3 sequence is CASSLGRDQYEQYV. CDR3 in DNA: TGTGCCAGCAGCTTAGGCAGGGACCAGTACGAGCAGTACGTC.